This T cell receptor beta chain came from a study of early T cells in non-severe SARS-CoV-2 infection. Study-wide points: The matching step, a VDJdb search, favored anti-spike CD8 responses and missed private and CD4 specificities.

From the 5' RACE reads, TCRdb called clonotypes with MiXCR, one entry per CDR3 protein. The data contain about 56,000 distinct CDR3 sequences, roughly 10% of them singletons. The CDR3 length is 12 residues. V dropped 4 bases and J dropped 4 bases, with 8 bases sitting between them. Germline CDR1 and CDR2: SQVTM and ANQGSEA. Note on this clonotype: The antigen remains undetermined.

The rearrangement joins TRBV29-1 to TRBJ1-3; D gene uncertain. Sequenced material: whole blood. The TCR was taken from an adult who was a healthcare worker with PCR-confirmed SARS-CoV-2 infection or an uninfected control (not recorded which). Here the CDR3 reads CSVGTGGNTIYF. CDR3 sequence (DNA): TGCAGCGTTGGGACTGGCGGAAACACCATATATTTT.